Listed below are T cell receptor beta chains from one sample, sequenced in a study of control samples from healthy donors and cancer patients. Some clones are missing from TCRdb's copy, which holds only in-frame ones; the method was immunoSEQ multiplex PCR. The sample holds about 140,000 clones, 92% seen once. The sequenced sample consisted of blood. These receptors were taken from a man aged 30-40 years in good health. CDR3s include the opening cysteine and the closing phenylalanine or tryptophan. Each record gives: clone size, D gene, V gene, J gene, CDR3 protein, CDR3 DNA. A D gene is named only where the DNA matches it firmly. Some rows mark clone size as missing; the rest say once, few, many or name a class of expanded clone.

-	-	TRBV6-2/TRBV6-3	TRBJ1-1	CASSTSAPSAEAFF	-
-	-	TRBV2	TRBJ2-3	CASSGWERAGDTQYF	TGTGCCAGCAGTGGTTGGGAGCGGGCAGGAGATACGCAGTATTTT
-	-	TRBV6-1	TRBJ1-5	CASSEGGEIQPQHF	TGTGCCAGCAGTGAAGGGGGGGAAATCCAGCCCCAGCATTTT
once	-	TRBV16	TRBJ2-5	CASSQSGSGETQYF	TGTGCCAGCAGCCAATCAGGGTCCGGAGAGACCCAGTACTTC
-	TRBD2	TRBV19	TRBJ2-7	CASSKQRERSEQYF	TGTGCCAGTAGTAAGCAGCGGGAGCGGAGCGAGCAGTACTTC
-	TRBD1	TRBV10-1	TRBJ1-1	CASSARTGVSEAFF	TGCGCCAGCAGTGCCCGGACAGGGGTGAGTGAAGCTTTCTTT
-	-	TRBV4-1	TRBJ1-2	CASSQIGTYVRDGYTF	TGCGCCAGCAGCCAAATCGGGACATATGTTAGGGATGGCTACACCTTC
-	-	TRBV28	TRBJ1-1	CATQTGYTEAFF	TGTGCCACACAGACGGGCTACACTGAAGCTTTCTTT
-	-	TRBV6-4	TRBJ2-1	CASSRGTYNEQFF	TGTGCCAGCAGTAGAGGTACCTACAATGAGCAGTTCTTC
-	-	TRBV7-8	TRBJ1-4	CASSPGQRKLFF	TGTGCCAGCAGTCCGGGACAACGAAAACTGTTTTTT
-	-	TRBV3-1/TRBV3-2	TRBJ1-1	CASSQGEGPSEAFF	TGTGCCAGCAGCCAAGGAGAGGGGCCCAGCGAAGCTTTCTTT
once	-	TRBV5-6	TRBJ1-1	CASSLSGLEAFF	TGTGCCAGCAGCTTGTCGGGGTTAGAAGCTTTCTTT
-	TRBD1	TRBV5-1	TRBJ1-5	CASSPGLGESRDRVQPQHF	TGCGCCAGCAGCCCGGGCCTGGGGGAGAGCCGGGACAGGGTTCAGCCCCAGCATTTT
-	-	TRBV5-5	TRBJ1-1	CASSLVWFSGGEAFF	TGTGCCAGCAGCTTGGTCTGGTTCTCCGGCGGTGAAGCTTTCTTT
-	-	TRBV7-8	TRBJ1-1	CASSFRPSDTEAFF	TGTGCCAGCAGCTTTCGCCCCTCGGACACTGAAGCTTTCTTT
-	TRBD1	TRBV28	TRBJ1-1	CASLPGTGANTEAFF	TGTGCCAGCCTACCTGGGACAGGGGCGAACACTGAAGCTTTCTTT
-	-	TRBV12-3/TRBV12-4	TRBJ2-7	CASSRGRVYEQYF	TGTGCCAGCAGTCGGGGCAGGGTGTACGAGCAGTACTTC
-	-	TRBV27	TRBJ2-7	CASSPDRWGQSSYEQYF	TGTGCCAGCAGTCCGGACCGGTGGGGCCAGAGCTCCTACGAGCAGTACTTC
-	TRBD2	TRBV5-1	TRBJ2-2	CASSWPGLAGVTGELFF	TGCGCCAGCAGCTGGCCGGGACTAGCGGGAGTAACCGGGGAGCTGTTTTTT
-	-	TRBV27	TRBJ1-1	CASSWAWGNTEAFF	TGTGCCAGCAGTTGGGCTTGGGGGAACACTGAAGCTTTCTTT
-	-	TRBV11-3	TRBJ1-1	CASSRQVGTEAFF	TGTGCCAGCAGCCGCCAGGTAGGAACTGAAGCTTTCTTT
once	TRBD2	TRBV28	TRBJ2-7	CASSSGSGTYEQYF	TGTGCCAGCAGTTCCGGCAGCGGGACCTACGAGCAGTACTTC
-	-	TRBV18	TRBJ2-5	CASSPPTGEETQYF	TGTGCCAGCTCACCACCGACAGGTGAAGAGACCCAGTACTTC
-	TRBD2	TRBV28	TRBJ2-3	CASSLGGVTDTQYF	TGTGCCAGCAGCCTGGGGGGGGTCACAGATACGCAGTATTTT
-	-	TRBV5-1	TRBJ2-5	CASSLEGPAETQYF	TGCGCCAGCAGCTTGGAGGGACCGGCGGAGACCCAGTACTTC
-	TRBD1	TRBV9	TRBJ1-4	CASSVSGTGVEKLFF	TGTGCCAGCAGCGTATCCGGGACAGGGGTTGAAAAACTGTTTTTT
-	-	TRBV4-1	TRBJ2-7	CASSPGRVSYEQYF	TGCGCCAGCAGCCCAGGACGGGTTTCCTACGAGCAGTACTTC
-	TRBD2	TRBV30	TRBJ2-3	CAWTSGSLAQYF	TGTGCCTGGACTAGCGGGAGTCTGGCGCAGTATTTT
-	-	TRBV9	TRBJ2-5	CASSPGTSEETQYF	TGTGCCAGCAGCCCTGGGACCAGCGAAGAGACCCAGTACTTC
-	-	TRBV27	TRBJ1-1	CASTYIGRVHTEAFF	TGTGCCAGCACTTACATCGGGCGGGTTCACACTGAAGCTTTCTTT
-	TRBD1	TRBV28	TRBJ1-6	CASSSTGTENSPLHF	TGTGCCAGCAGTTCGACCGGGACAGAAAATTCACCCCTCCACTTT
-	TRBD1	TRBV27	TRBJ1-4	CASSTTGTGVEKLFF	TGTGCCAGCAGTACGACCGGGACAGGAGTGGAAAAACTGTTTTTT
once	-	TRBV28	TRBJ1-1	CASIQGGNTEAFF	TGTGCCAGCATCCAAGGCGGGAACACTGAAGCTTTCTTT